Each of the 21 T cell receptor beta chains below was sequenced from the same sample in a study of monozygotic twins with inflammatory bowel disease. TCRdb reprocessed the 5' RACE reads and stores each CDR3 protein as one record, lacking DNA. Its table records about 160,000 distinct CDR3 sequences. The sample consisted of blood. The source is a human donor with ulcerative colitis or Crohn's disease, or a healthy co-twin of an affected twin (not recorded which).

This CDR3 reads CASSLGLTTDTQYF. The chain recombines TRBV7-9 with TRBJ2-3; TCRdb selects TRBD2, and the lack of DNA leaves this call unchecked. This CDR3 contains 14 residues. Germline V gene data show CDR1 as SEHNR and CDR2 as FQNEAQ (reference sequence). The variable domain in full, with the rest retrieved from reference TRBV7-9 and TRBJ2-3, is DTGVSQNPRHKITKRGQNVTFRCDPISEHNRLYWYRQTLGQGPEFLTYFQNEAQLEKSRLLSDRFSAERPKGSFSTLEIQRTEQGDSAMYLCASSLGLTTDTQYFGPGTRLTVL.

The V gene is TRBV5-1, the J gene TRBJ2-3; absent DNA, TCRdb's TRBD1 call cannot be checked. The V gene's germline CDR1 is SGHRS and CDR2 YFSETQ. The CDR3 sequence is 15 residues long. The CDR3 sequence is CASSLDRGGTDTQYF.

V usage is TRBV2 and J usage is TRBJ1-2; there is no DNA to check the TCRdb D call of TRBD1. This CDR3 contains 15 residues. Germline CDR1 SNHLY, CDR2 FYNNEI. The CDR3 region is CASSVQGALGYGYTF. The complete variable domain, with remaining parts taken from reference TRBV2 and TRBJ1-2, reads EPEVTQTPSHQVTQMGQEVILRCVPISNHLYFYWYRQILGQKVEFLVSFYNNEISEKSEIFDDQFSVERPDGSNFTLKIRSTKLEDSAMYFCASSVQGALGYGYTFGSGTRLTVV.

The chain employs TRBV28 and TRBJ1-5; checking the TCRdb D call of TRBD1 is not possible without DNA. Germline CDR1 is MDHEN and CDR2 is SYDVKM. There are 16 residues in the CDR3. CDR3 protein: CASGPPGDVSNQPQHF.

V gene TRBV20-1 combines with J gene TRBJ2-5; without DNA, the TCRdb call of TRBD1 cannot be checked. The CDR3 spans 15 residues. Germline V gene lookup returns CDR1 DFQATT and CDR2 SNEGSKA (reference sequence). The CDR3 loop is CSDIHRDGVQETQYF.

V is TRBV12-5 and J is TRBJ2-7; with no DNA, the TCRdb D assignment of TRBD2 cannot be verified. The germline V gene encodes CDR1 LGHNT and CDR2 FRNRAP. This CDR3 is 18 amino acids long. The CDR3 reads CASGLLLLSDRAPYEQYF.

V gene TRBV28 combines with J gene TRBJ2-3; TCRdb designates TRBD2, a call that cannot be tested without DNA. Germline loops: CDR1 MDHEN, CDR2 SYDVKM. This CDR3 is 15 amino acids long. CDR3 sequence: CASTGTSAYTDTQYF.

This chain joins TRBV20-1 and TRBJ2-5; TCRdb selects TRBD2, and the lack of DNA leaves this call unchecked. The CDR3 covers 15 residues. Germline-derived CDR1 and CDR2 are DFQATT and SNEGSKA (reference sequence). The CDR3 sequence is CSARERARDSETQYF.

The chain has TRBV12-3 or TRBV12-4 and TRBJ1-2. The CDR3 has 13 amino acids. CDR3 sequence reads: CASSPRSGDGYTF.

V and J are TRBV28 and TRBJ2-4; TCRdb indicates TRBD1, and absent DNA this call remains unverified. CDR3 size: 16 residues. Per the germline V gene, CDR1 is MDHEN and CDR2 is SYDVKM. The CDR3 loop reads CASSSHSGGQALIQYF.

The chain's CDR3 is CASSWTSYEQYF. The genes are TRBV5-5 and TRBJ2-7; TCRdb designates TRBD1, a call that cannot be tested without DNA. Germline V gene lookup returns CDR1 SGHKS and CDR2 YYEKEE (reference sequence). This CDR3 is built from 12 residues.

The J gene is TRBJ1-5, the V gene TRBV28. Germline V lookup: CDR1 MDHEN, CDR2 SYDVKM. This CDR3 contains 13 residues. CDR3 protein: CASKESVNQPQHF. The whole variable domain, filled in from reference TRBV28 and TRBJ1-5, reads DVKVTQSSRYLVKRTGEKVFLECVQDMDHENMFWYRQDPGLGLRLIYFSYDVKMKEKGDIPEGYSVSREKKERFSLILESASTNQTSMYLCASKESVNQPQHFGDGTRLSIL.

The chain joins TRBV11-2 to TRBJ2-3; TCRdb's D gene call, TRBD1, goes unchecked for lack of DNA. This CDR3 region has 12 residues. Germline V gene data show CDR1 as SGHAT and CDR2 as FQNNGV. CDR3 amino acids: CAIQGSTDTQYF.

The V call is TRBV6-1, the J call TRBJ2-2; the TCRdb D gene call, TRBD2, has no DNA to confirm it. This CDR3 region has 16 residues. Germline CDR1 and CDR2: MNHNS and SASEGT. The CDR3 here is CASSQGLAANTGELFF.

This chain joins TRBV4-3 and TRBJ2-5. Germline-derived CDR1 and CDR2 are LGHNA and YSLEER. This CDR3 has 16 amino acids. CDR3: CASSQDRLAGGETQYF.

This rearrangement joins TRBV4-2 to TRBJ2-7; TCRdb indicates TRBD1, and absent DNA this call remains unverified. The CDR3 is 15 amino acids. Per germline, CDR1 LGHNA and CDR2 YNFKEQ. CDR3: CASSQDGRGRYEQYF.

The CDR3 spells CSVDRTGGTGELFF. V is TRBV29-1 and J is TRBJ2-2; TCRdb's D call of TRBD1 is untestable without DNA. Per the germline V gene, CDR1 is SQVTM and CDR2 is ANQGSEA. CDR3 size: 14 residues.

The CDR3 loop is CASTQRGGLDTQYF. The chain uses TRBV19 and TRBJ2-3; there is no DNA to check the TCRdb D call of TRBD1. This CDR3 spans 14 amino acids. Germline CDR1 and CDR2: LNHDA and SQIVND (reference sequence).

J is TRBJ2-4 and V is TRBV5-1; TCRdb outputs TRBD1, but without DNA this stays unchecked. Germline V CDR1 and CDR2: SGHRS, YFSETQ. The CDR3 is 18 residues long. CDR3 sequence reads: CASSYPGTGAEAKNIQYF.

The gene calls are TRBV6-5 and TRBJ1-1. The CDR3 covers 16 residues. Germline V gene data show CDR1 as MNHEY and CDR2 as SVGAGI. CDR3 in amino acids: CASSYVSGNENTEAFF.

This chain connects TRBV5-1 to TRBJ1-2. The CDR3 runs 16 residues. Germline V gene sequence: CDR1 SGHRS, CDR2 YFSETQ. The CDR3 reads CASSLGQRTVGYGYTF.